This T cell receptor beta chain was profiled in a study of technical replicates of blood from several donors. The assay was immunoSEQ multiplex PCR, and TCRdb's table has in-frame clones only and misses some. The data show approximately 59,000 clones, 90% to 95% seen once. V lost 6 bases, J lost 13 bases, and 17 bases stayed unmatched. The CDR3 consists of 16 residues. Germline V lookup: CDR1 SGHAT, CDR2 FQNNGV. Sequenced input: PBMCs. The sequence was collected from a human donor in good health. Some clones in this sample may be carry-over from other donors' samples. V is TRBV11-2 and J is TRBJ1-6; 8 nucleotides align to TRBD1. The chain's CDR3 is CASSFKTGQGGGPLHF. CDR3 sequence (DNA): TGTGCCAGCAGTTTTAAAACCGGACAGGGAGGGGGTCCCCTCCACTTT.